The following is a T cell receptor (beta chain) sequence with its context. Data came from immunoSEQ multiplex PCR; TCRdb stores just in-frame clones and leaves some out. Among some 84,000 clones listed, around 85% were seen once. Germline V gives CDR1 SGHTA, CDR2 FQGTGA. V lost 6 bases, J lost 5 bases, and 9 bases stayed unmatched. This CDR3 spans 15 amino acids. The data originate from a study of T cell responses to AZD1222 COVID-19 vaccine. Study background: Analyses pooled second doses at about 4 or about 12 weeks.

This chain links TRBV7-3 with TRBJ2-2, with TRBD2 matching 7 bases. This sample comprised peripheral blood, obtained on day 0 of AZD1222 vaccination. This TCR was sampled from an adult in good health. The chain's CDR3 is CASRLLGEGTGELFF. As DNA, the CDR3 is TGTGCCAGCAGACTTTTAGGGGAGGGGACCGGGGAGCTGTTTTTT.